Presented here are 20 T cell receptor beta chains from one specimen sequenced in a study of cytomegalovirus exposure and HLA in healthy donors. With 60 Vbeta and 13 Jbeta primers, the PCR was carried out. Assay used: immunoSEQ multiplex PCR; TCRdb lists only in-frame clones, some missing. Of under 150,000 clones listed, 65% to 80% are singletons. Sequences were obtained from PBMCs. The source of these receptors is a woman aged 45 to 65 in good health and CMV-seropositive.

In this sample, this clone turned up a few times. J is TRBJ2-3 and V is TRBV15; tentatively, D is TRBD2 (6 bases). Trimming removed 3 bases from V and 9 bases from J, with 10 bases in between. Per the germline V gene, CDR1 is LNHNV and CDR2 is YYDKDF (reference sequence). The CDR3 covers 12 residues. As DNA, the CDR3 is TGTGCCACCAGCAGGGCGGGGTACACGCAGTATTTT. Its translation is CATSRAGYTQYF.

The chain uses TRBV28 and TRBJ1-5, with 9 bases fitting TRBD1. Germline-derived CDR1 and CDR2 are MDHEN and SYDVKM. The CDR3 has 18 residues. V was pared by 8 bases and J by 5 bases, with 19 bases of the junction left unmatched. Here the CDR3 reads CASDPFTFDRGMYQPQHF. The CDR3 coding sequence is TGTGCCAGCGACCCATTTACCTTCGACAGGGGGATGTATCAGCCCCAGCATTTT.

The gene calls are TRBV5-6 and TRBJ1-1; D remains ambiguous. The CDR3 contains 17 residues. CDR1 SGHDT and CDR2 YYEEEE come from the germline V gene. V lost 2 bases, J lost 2 bases, and 19 bases lay in between. The CDR3 DNA sequence: TGTGCCAGCAGCTTCCGGACGGTGTCGGGAGTCAACACTGAAGCTTTCTTT. Its translation: CASSFRTVSGVNTEAFF.

This clone was recorded a few times. This chain links TRBV19 with TRBJ1-5; 11 bases agree with TRBD1. The CDR3 has 17 amino acids. V was pared by 3 bases and J by 0 bases, with 4 bases of the junction left unmatched. In germline, CDR1 is LNHDA, CDR2 SQIVND (reference sequence). The CDR3 sequence is CASSIGTGGDSNQPQHF. The CDR3, as DNA: TGTGCCAGTAGTATCGGGACAGGGGGGGATAGCAATCAGCCCCAGCATTTT.

J is TRBJ2-1 and V is TRBV30; 9 bases map to TRBD1. The CDR3 is made up of 12 amino acids. V shed 8 bases and J 7 bases; nucleotides not matched to a gene: 6. The V gene's germline CDR1 is GTSNPN and CDR2 SVGIG (reference sequence). For the CDR3, the DNA is TGTGCCCAGGACAGGGGCAGGAATGAGCAGTTCTTC. Its translation: CAQDRGRNEQFF.

This clone has a handful of counts. V and J are TRBV10-3 and TRBJ1-1, with 8 bases identical to TRBD1. Germline V lookup: CDR1 ENHRY, CDR2 SYGVKD. Losses at the gene ends were 5 bases for V and 1 base for J; bases not matched to a gene: 12. This CDR3 contains 17 residues. In DNA, the CDR3 is TGTGCCATCAGTCAAAGGTGGACAGGGCGGGCGAACACTGAAGCTTTCTTT. Residues: CAISQRWTGRANTEAFF.

The V call is TRBV18, the J call TRBJ2-1, with a weak D call TRBD1 (6 bases). Germline values: CDR1 KGHSH, CDR2 LQKENI. This CDR3 has 15 amino acids. The ends were cut back, 0 bases at V and 10 bases at J, with 16 bases in the middle. CDR3 nucleotide sequence: TGTGCCAGCTCACCACCGTCAGCCTCGCAGGGGGAGCAGTTCTTC. This encodes CASSPPSASQGEQFF.

The rearrangement joins TRBV29-1 to TRBJ2-2, with TRBD2 matching over 14 bases. This CDR3 comprises 17 residues. CDR1 is SQVTM and CDR2 is ANQGSEA in the germline V gene. V was pared by 6 bases and J by 5 bases, with 11 bases of the junction left unmatched. CDR3 coding DNA: TGCAGCGTGTCAGGACTAGCGGGGGGAGTAGAGACCGGGGAGCTGTTTTTT. The encoded protein is CSVSGLAGGVETGELFF.

The chain combines TRBV11-2 with TRBJ2-3; 9 positions agree with TRBD1. Germline V CDR1 and CDR2: SGHAT, FQNNGV. The CDR3 loop spans 15 amino acids. The V segment lost 5 bases and the J segment 1 base; nucleotides outside the gene matches: 4. The CDR3 region is CASSPRTGGTDTQYF. The CDR3 nucleotides are TGTGCCAGCAGCCCCCGGACAGGGGGCACAGATACGCAGTATTTT.

This clone was counted once. This chain links TRBV11-3 with TRBJ2-4; 11 bases line up with TRBD1. V lost 5 bases to trimming and J lost 7 bases; unmatched junction nucleotides: 7. The CDR3 has 15 residues. The germline CDR1 and CDR2 sequences are SGHNT and YENEEA. CDR3 amino acids: CASSPGQGAKNIQYF. The DNA for the CDR3 is TGTGCCAGCAGCCCAGGACAGGGGGCAAAGAACATTCAGTACTTC. Variable domain in full (rest from reference TRBV11-3 and TRBJ2-4): EAGVVQSPRYKIIEKKQPVAFWCNPISGHNTLYWYLQNLGQGPELLIRYENEEAVDDSQLPKDRFSAERLKGVDSTLKIQPAELGDSAVYLCASSPGQGAKNIQYFGAGTRLSVL.

The J gene is TRBJ1-2, the V gene TRBV28; D gene ambiguous. Germline V CDR1 and CDR2: MDHEN, SYDVKM. V was clipped by 2 bases and J by 7 bases, with 14 bases between them. The CDR3 contains 14 residues. The CDR3 DNA reads as TGTGCCAGCAGTTTAGGCGTGACTTTTTCTGGCTACACCTTC. This encodes CASSLGVTFSGYTF.

This clone occurred a few times. The chain carries TRBV5-6 and TRBJ2-5; TRBD2 agrees at 11 bases. The CDR3 has 15 amino acids. The germline V gene encodes CDR1 SGHDT and CDR2 YYEEEE. The V and J ends lost 3 bases and 5 bases, in that order; junction bases with no gene match: 6. The CDR3 is CASSSVAGGRETQYF. In nucleotides, the CDR3 is TGTGCCAGCAGCTCGGTAGCGGGGGGGCGGGAGACCCAGTACTTC.

This clone was detected a few times. The rearrangement uses TRBV7-8 and TRBJ2-5; 10 bases align to TRBD2. CDR3 length equals 18 residues. V lost 4 bases and J lost 0; bases outside the gene matches: 11. Germline V gene data show CDR1 as SGHVS and CDR2 as FQNEAQ. CDR3 in amino acids: CASSSIRGLAGDQETQYF. The CDR3 DNA reads as TGTGCCAGCAGCTCCATTCGCGGGCTAGCGGGGGACCAAGAGACCCAGTACTTC.

The rearrangement joins TRBV2 to TRBJ1-5, with D unclear. This CDR3 contains 15 residues. The V and J ends lost 6 bases and 0 bases respectively, with 12 bases between them. The germline gives CDR1 SNHLY, CDR2 FYNNEI. The CDR3 nucleotides read TGTGCCAGCAGATCAAGATGGAGTAGCAATCAGCCCCAGCATTTT. As protein: CASRSRWSSNQPQHF.

This chain joins TRBV7-6 and TRBJ2-5; 12 nucleotides match TRBD2. The CDR3 consists of 17 residues. With 1 base clipped from V and 5 bases from J, the junction kept 8 bases outside the gene matches. Germline V gene lookup returns CDR1 SGHVS and CDR2 FNYEAQ. In DNA, the CDR3 is TGTGCCAGCAGCTTAGGGGCTAGCGGGGGGGTTCCGGAGACCCAGTACTTC. This translates into CASSLGASGGVPETQYF.

The chain links TRBV29-1 to TRBJ1-6, with a possible D match to TRBD1 (6 bases). Germline CDR1 reads SQVTM; CDR2 reads ANQGSEA. V lost 7 bases, J lost 11 bases, and 18 bases lay in between. CDR3 size: 13 residues. The CDR3 bases are TGCAGCGCCGACCTACAACAGGGTACACCCCTCCACTTT. This codes for CSADLQQGTPLHF.

J is TRBJ2-7 and V is TRBV6-1, with 8 nucleotides matching TRBD1. Germline CDR1 and CDR2: MNHNS and SASEGT. Trimming removed 6 bases from V and 1 base from J; junction bases left unmatched: 8. This CDR3 has 15 amino acids. Here the CDR3 reads CASRKSQGASYEQYF. The CDR3 DNA reads TGTGCCAGCAGGAAAAGCCAGGGGGCTTCCTACGAGCAGTACTTC.

This chain connects TRBV28 to TRBJ1-2; possible D gene TRBD1, 6 bases. In germline, CDR1 is MDHEN, CDR2 SYDVKM. Trimming pared 3 bases from V and 4 bases from J, leaving 9 bases between. The CDR3 runs to 13 residues. The chain's CDR3 is CASSLRGAYGYTF. The CDR3 nucleotides are TGTGCCAGCAGTTTGCGGGGGGCCTATGGCTACACCTTC.

The gene calls are TRBV5-1 and TRBJ2-7; TRBD1 matches 8 bases. The CDR3 length is 14 residues. J gave up 2 bases and V 4 bases, and 5 bases lay outside the gene matches. Germline V gene lookup returns CDR1 SGHRS and CDR2 YFSETQ. The CDR3 loop is CASSEMTGAYEQYF. The CDR3 DNA is TGCGCCAGCAGCGAAATGACAGGGGCCTACGAGCAGTACTTC. Full variable domain (outside the CDR3, taken from reference TRBV5-1 and TRBJ2-7): KAGVTQTPRYLIKTRGQQVTLSCSPISGHRSVSWYQQTPGQGLQFLFEYFSETQRNKGNFPGRFSGRQFSNSRSEMNVSTLELGDSALYLCASSEMTGAYEQYFGPGTRLTVT.

The chain has TRBV5-1 and TRBJ2-2; D is possibly TRBD1 (5 bases). Germline V gene lookup returns CDR1 SGHRS and CDR2 YFSETQ. Deletions cut 0 bases from V and 2 bases from J, with 8 bases between. The CDR3 is 15 residues long. For the CDR3, the DNA is TGCGCCAGCAGCTTGGGACAGATAAACACCGGGGAGCTGTTTTTT. This encodes CASSLGQINTGELFF.